This record looks at one TCR beta chain sequence and its context. This entry belongs to a study of blood T cell repertoires in COVID-19. Sequencing was performed with immunoSEQ multiplex PCR; in TCRdb, only in-frame clones are kept and a portion is missing. Counted here are some 120,000 clones, 90% occurring once; the ten biggest clones make up around 4.6%. Germline CDR1 is SGHRS and CDR2 is YFSETQ. The CDR3 totals 17 residues. Trimming removed 0 bases from V and 6 bases from J; junction bases left unmatched: 10. This clonotype originated in a man aged 60 to 69 with COVID-19, enrolled during active disease. The V gene is TRBV5-1, the J gene TRBJ2-3, with TRBD2 matching 10 bases. Sequencing input: peripheral blood. CDR3 bases: TGCGCCAGCAGCTTGGAGCGGCTAGCGGGAGTCGGTGATACGCAGTATTTT. Its protein is CASSLERLAGVGDTQYF.